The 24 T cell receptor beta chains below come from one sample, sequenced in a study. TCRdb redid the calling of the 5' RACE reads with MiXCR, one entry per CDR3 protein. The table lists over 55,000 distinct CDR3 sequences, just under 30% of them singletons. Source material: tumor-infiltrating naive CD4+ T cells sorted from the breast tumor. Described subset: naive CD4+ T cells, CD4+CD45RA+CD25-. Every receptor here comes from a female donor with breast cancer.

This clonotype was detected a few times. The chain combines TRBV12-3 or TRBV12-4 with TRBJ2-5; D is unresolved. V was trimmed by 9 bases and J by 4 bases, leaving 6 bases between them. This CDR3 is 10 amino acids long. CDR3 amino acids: CASGRETQYF. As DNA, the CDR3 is TGTGCCAGTGGAAGAGAGACCCAGTACTTC.

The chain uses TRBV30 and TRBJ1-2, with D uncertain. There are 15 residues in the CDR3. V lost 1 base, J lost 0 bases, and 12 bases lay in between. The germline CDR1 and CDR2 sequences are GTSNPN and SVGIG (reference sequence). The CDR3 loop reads CAWSEAGLANYGYTF. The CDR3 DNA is TGTGCCTGGAGTGAGGCAGGATTAGCTAACTATGGCTACACCTTC.

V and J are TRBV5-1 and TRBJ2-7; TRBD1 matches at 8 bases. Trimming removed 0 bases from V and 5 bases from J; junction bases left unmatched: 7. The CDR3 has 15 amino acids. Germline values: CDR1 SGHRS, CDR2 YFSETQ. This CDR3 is CASSLGTGRINEQYF. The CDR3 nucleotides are TGCGCCAGCAGCTTGGGGACAGGGAGGATTAACGAGCAGTACTTC. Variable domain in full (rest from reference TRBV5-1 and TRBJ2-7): KAGVTQTPRYLIKTRGQQVTLSCSPISGHRSVSWYQQTPGQGLQFLFEYFSETQRNKGNFPGRFSGRQFSNSRSEMNVSTLELGDSALYLCASSLGTGRINEQYFGPGTRLTVT.

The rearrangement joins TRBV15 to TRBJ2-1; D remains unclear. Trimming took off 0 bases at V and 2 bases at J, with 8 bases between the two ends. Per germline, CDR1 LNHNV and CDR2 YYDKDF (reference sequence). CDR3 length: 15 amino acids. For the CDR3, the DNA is TGTGCCACCAGCAGAGATAGGGTTACCTACAATGAGCAGTTCTTC. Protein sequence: CATSRDRVTYNEQFF.

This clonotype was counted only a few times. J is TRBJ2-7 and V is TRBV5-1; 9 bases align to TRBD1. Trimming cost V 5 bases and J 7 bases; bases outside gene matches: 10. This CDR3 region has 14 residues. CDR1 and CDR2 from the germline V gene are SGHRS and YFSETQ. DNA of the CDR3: TGCGCCAGCAGTGACGGGACAGGGTCTCGGGAGCAGTACTTC. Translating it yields CASSDGTGSREQYF.

The CDR3 loop reads CSVGYGDETQYF. In DNA, the CDR3 is TGCAGCGTTGGGTATGGGGATGAGACCCAGTACTTC. The chain is built from TRBV29-1 and TRBJ2-5; no clear D. The length of the CDR3 is 12 residues. The V end lost 4 bases, the J end lost 5 bases, and 11 bases lay between the germline ends. Germline CDR1 and CDR2: SQVTM and ANQGSEA.

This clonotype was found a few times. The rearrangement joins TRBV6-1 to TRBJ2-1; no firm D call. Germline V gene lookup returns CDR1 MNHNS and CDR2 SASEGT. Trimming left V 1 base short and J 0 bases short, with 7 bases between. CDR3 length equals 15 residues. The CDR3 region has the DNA TGTGCCAGCAGTGAAGGCCCGGCCTCCTACAATGAGCAGTTCTTC. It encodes CASSEGPASYNEQFF.

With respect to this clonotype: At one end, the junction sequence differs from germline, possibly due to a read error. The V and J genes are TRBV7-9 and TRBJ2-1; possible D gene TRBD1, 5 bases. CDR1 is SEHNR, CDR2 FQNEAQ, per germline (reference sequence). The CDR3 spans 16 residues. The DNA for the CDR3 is TGTACCAGCAGCGATTTAGGAGACACGGACAACAATGAGCAGTTCTTC. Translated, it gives CTSSDLGDTDNNEQFF. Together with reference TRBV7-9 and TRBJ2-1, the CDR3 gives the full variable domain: DTGVSQNPRHKITKRGQNVTFRCDPISEHNRLYWYRQTLGQGPEFLTYFQNEAQLEKSRLLSDRFSAERPKGSFSTLEIQRTEQGDSAMYLCTSSDLGDTDNNEQFFGPGTRLTVL.

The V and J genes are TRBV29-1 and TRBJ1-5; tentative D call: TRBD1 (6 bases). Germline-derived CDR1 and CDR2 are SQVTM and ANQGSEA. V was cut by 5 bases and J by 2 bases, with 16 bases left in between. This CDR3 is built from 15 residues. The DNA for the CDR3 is TGCAGCGTTTCGACAGGAATATTGGGCAATCAGCCCCAGCATTTT. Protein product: CSVSTGILGNQPQHF.

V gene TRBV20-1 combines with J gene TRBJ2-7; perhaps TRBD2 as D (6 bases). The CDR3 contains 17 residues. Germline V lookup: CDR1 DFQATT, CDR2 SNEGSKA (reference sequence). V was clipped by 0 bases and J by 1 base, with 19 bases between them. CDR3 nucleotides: TGCAGTGCTAGAGACCTACGACTAGTGGGAGGTTCCTACGAGCAGTACTTC. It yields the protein CSARDLRLVGGSYEQYF.

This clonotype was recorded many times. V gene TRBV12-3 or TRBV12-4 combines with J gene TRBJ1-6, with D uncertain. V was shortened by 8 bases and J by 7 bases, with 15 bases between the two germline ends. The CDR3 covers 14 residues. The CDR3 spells CASRAGVSNSPLHF. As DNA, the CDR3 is TGTGCCAGCCGAGCCGGGGTCTCAAATTCACCCCTCCACTTT.

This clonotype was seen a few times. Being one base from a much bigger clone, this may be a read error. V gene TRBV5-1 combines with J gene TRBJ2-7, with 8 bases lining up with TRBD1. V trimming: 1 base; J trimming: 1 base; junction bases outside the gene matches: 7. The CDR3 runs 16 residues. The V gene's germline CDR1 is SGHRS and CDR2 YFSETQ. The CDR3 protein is CASSLTVRQGSYEQYF. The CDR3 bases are TGCGCCAGCAGCTTGACCGTGAGACAGGGGTCCTACGAGCAGTACTTC.

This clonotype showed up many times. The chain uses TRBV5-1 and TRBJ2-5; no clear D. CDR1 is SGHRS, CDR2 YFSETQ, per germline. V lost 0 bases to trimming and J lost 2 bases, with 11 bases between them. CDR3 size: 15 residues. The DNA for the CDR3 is TGCGCCAGCAGCTTGGGTTGGGATGTACAAGAGACCCAGTACTTC. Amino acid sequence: CASSLGWDVQETQYF. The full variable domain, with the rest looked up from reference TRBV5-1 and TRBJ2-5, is KAGVTQTPRYLIKTRGQQVTLSCSPISGHRSVSWYQQTPGQGLQFLFEYFSETQRNKGNFPGRFSGRQFSNSRSEMNVSTLELGDSALYLCASSLGWDVQETQYFGPGTRLLVL.

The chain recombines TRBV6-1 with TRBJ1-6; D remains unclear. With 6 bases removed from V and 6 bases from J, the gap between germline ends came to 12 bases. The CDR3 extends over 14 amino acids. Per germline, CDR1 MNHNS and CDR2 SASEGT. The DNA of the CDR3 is TGTGCCAGCAGCGTAGGGCCATTTAATTCACCCCTCCACTTT. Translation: CASSVGPFNSPLHF.

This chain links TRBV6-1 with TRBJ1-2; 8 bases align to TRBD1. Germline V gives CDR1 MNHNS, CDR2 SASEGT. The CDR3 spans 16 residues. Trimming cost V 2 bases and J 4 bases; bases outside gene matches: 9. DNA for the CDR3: TGTGCCAGCAGTGAAAGGGCAGGGGGCGAAGGCTATGGCTACACCTTC. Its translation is CASSERAGGEGYGYTF.

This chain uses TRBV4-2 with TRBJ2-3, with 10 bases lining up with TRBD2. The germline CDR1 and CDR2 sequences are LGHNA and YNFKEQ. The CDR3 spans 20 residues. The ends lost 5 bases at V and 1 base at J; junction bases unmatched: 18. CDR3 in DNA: TGTGCCAGCAGCAAGGAACAGGGGTTAGCGGGGGGCCTTCGCACAGATACGCAGTATTTT. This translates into CASSKEQGLAGGLRTDTQYF.

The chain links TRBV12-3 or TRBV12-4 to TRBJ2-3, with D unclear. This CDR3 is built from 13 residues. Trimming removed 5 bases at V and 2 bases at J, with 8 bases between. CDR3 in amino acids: CASSLLTTDTQYF. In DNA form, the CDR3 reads TGTGCCAGCAGTCTACTCACCACAGATACGCAGTATTTT.

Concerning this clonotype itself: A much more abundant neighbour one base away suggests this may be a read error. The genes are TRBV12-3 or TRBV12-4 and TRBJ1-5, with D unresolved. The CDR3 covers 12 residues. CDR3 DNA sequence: TGTGTCAGCACCTCAGCCCCCGGACCCCAGCATTTT. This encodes CVSTSAPGPQHF.

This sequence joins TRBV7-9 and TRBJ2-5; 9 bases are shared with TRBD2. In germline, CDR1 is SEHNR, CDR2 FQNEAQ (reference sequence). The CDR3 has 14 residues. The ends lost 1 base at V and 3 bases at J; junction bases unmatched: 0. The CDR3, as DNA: TGTGCCAGCAGCTTAGGGACTAGCGAAGAGACCCAGTACTTC. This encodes CASSLGTSEETQYF.

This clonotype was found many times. CDR3 sequence (DNA): TGCGCCAGCAGCTTGGCGGGACTAGCGGGAGAGCAGTACTTC. Its translation: CASSLAGLAGEQYF. The chain joins TRBV5-1 to TRBJ2-7; 13 bases match TRBD2. The V gene end was trimmed by 0 bases and the J gene end by 7 bases; junction bases not matched to a gene: 1. This CDR3 has 14 residues. Germline loops: CDR1 SGHRS, CDR2 YFSETQ.

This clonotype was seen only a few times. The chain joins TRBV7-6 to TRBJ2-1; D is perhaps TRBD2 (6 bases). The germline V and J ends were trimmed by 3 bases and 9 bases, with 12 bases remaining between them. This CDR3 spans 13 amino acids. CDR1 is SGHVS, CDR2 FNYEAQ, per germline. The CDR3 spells CASSLTSNREQFF. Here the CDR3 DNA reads TGTGCCAGCAGCTTGACTAGTAACCGTGAGCAGTTCTTC.

In nucleotides, the CDR3 is TGTGCCAGCAGCTTAGATCCACAGGGGGCCGGTCAGCCCCAGCATTTT. Its translation: CASSLDPQGAGQPQHF. The genes are TRBV7-2 and TRBJ1-5; 9 bases fit TRBD1. Germline CDR1 and CDR2: SGHTA and FQGNSA. This CDR3 has 16 residues. V shed 1 base and J 6 bases; nucleotides not matched to a gene: 7.

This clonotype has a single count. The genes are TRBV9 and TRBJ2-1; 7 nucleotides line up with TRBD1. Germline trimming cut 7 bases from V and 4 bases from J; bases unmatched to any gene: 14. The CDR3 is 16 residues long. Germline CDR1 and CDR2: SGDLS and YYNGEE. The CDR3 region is CASGPEVGQPYNEQFF. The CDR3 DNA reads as TGTGCCAGCGGCCCCGAAGTGGGACAGCCTTACAATGAGCAGTTCTTC.

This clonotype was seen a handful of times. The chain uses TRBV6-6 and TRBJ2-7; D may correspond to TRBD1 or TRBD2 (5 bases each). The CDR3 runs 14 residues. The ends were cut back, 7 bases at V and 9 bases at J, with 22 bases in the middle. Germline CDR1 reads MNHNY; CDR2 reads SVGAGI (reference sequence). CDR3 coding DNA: TGTGCCAGCAATACACCCGGACTCGTCCAGGGGCAGTACTTC. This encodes CASNTPGLVQGQYF.